These 12 T cell receptor beta chains were sequenced from one sample in a study of blood T cell repertoires in COVID-19. The table came from immunoSEQ multiplex PCR; TCRdb's copy has only in-frame clones and leaves some out. Among about 170,000 clones, about 86% were seen once, and the ten largest hold about 4%. Input material: PBMCs or T cells enriched from blood (not recorded which). Receptors were obtained from a woman aged 45-59 years in a cohort exposed to, infected with or recovered from COVID-19 (not recorded which).

The genes are TRBV3-1 (or the pseudogene TRBV3-2) and TRBJ1-2; D not resolved. The CDR3 is 13 amino acids. V was cut by 4 bases and J by 7 bases, with 13 bases left in between. The germline gives CDR1 LGHDT, CDR2 YNNKEL (reference sequence). CDR3: CASSPEFRIGYTF. The CDR3 DNA reads as TGTGCCAGCAGCCCCGAATTCAGAATTGGCTACACCTTC.

This chain uses TRBV27 with TRBJ1-5; D uncertain. CDR3 size: 14 residues. Trimming removed 1 base at V and 5 bases at J, with 9 bases between. In germline, CDR1 is MNHEY, CDR2 SMNVEV (reference sequence). The CDR3 DNA is TGTGCCAGCAGTTTATTTGCCCCGGATCAGCCCCAGCATTTT. Translating it yields CASSLFAPDQPQHF.

The chain uses TRBV28 and TRBJ2-3; TRBD2 aligns across 8 bases. The CDR3 consists of 15 residues. After removal of 6 bases from V and 5 bases from J, the junction contained 10 bases not matched to a gene. Germline V gives CDR1 MDHEN, CDR2 SYDVKM. The CDR3 DNA reads as TGTGCCAGCAGCTCTAAGCGGGGGCGGGGAGATACGCAGTATTTT. Protein product: CASSSKRGRGDTQYF.

The chain links TRBV2 to TRBJ1-4; TRBD1 agrees at 8 bases. CDR1 SNHLY and CDR2 FYNNEI come from the germline V gene. Losses at the gene ends were 2 bases for V and 7 bases for J; bases not matched to a gene: 9. CDR3 length: 16 residues. This chain's CDR3 is CASSERPGQEGEKLFF. The CDR3 DNA reads TGTGCCAGCAGTGAAAGACCGGGACAGGAAGGTGAAAAACTGTTTTTT.

The CDR3 region has the DNA TGTGCCACCCGGCAGGCAAACACCGGGGAGCTGTTTTTT. The encoded protein is CATRQANTGELFF. This rearrangement joins TRBV24-1 to TRBJ2-2; no clear D gene. CDR3 length equals 13 residues. Trimming cost V 9 bases and J 2 bases, with 9 bases left between them. Germline lookup yields CDR1 KGHDR and CDR2 SFDVKD.

V is TRBV15 and J is TRBJ2-2; 10 positions agree with TRBD2. The ends lost 4 bases at V and 3 bases at J; junction bases unmatched: 11. This CDR3 has 18 residues. Germline V gives CDR1 LNHNV, CDR2 YYDKDF (reference sequence). The CDR3 region is CATSTTNSGRTYTGELFF. The CDR3 nucleotides read TGTGCCACCAGCACTACTAATAGCGGGAGGACTTACACCGGGGAGCTGTTTTTT.

Note on this clone: One end of the junction is discordant with germline, which a read error may explain. The CDR3 sequence is CASTQNSDRRDYGYTF. Written as DNA, the CDR3 is TGTGCCAGCACCCAAAACTCGGACAGGCGGGACTATGGCTACACCTTC. The chain carries TRBV3-1 (or the pseudogene TRBV3-2) and TRBJ1-2; 7 positions match TRBD1. The CDR3 has 16 residues. The germline V gene has CDR1 LGHDT and CDR2 YNNKEL (reference sequence).

V usage is TRBV19 and J usage is TRBJ1-1; D is uncertain. Trimming left V 3 bases short and J 0 bases short, with 14 bases between. The CDR3 extends over 16 amino acids. CDR1 LNHDA and CDR2 SQIVND come from the germline V gene (reference sequence). The CDR3 DNA reads TGTGCCAGTAGTATCCCTTCCGGGAGGTTGAACACTGAAGCTTTCTTT. It is translated as CASSIPSGRLNTEAFF.

DNA of the CDR3: TGTGCCAGCAGCTTAGGGCCCGGCAGGGTCGCTGAGCAGTTCTTC. As protein: CASSLGPGRVAEQFF. The V and J genes are TRBV7-3 and TRBJ2-1, with a weak D call TRBD1 (5 bases). CDR1 and CDR2 (germline): SGHTA, FQGTGA. The CDR3 covers 15 residues. Trimming took 2 bases from V and 9 from J, leaving 17 bases between them.

This clone was seen a few times. The chain links TRBV6-1 to TRBJ1-2; no clear D gene. The CDR3 consists of 12 residues. Germline V gene lookup returns CDR1 MNHNS and CDR2 SASEGT. The V gene lost 0 bases and the J gene lost 5 bases, with 4 bases spanning the gap. The CDR3 region has the DNA TGTGCCAGCAGTGAAGCGGAGTATGGCTACACCTTC. It encodes CASSEAEYGYTF.

The chain links TRBV7-9 to TRBJ1-4; 8 bases line up with TRBD1. The germline gives CDR1 SEHNR, CDR2 FQNEAQ (reference sequence). V lost 5 bases, J lost 7 bases, and 9 bases stayed unmatched. This CDR3 is 15 amino acids long. CDR3 sequence reads: CASSERQGTIEKLFF. The DNA of the CDR3 is TGTGCCAGCAGCGAGAGACAGGGGACCATTGAAAAACTGTTTTTT.

This sequence joins TRBV19 and TRBJ1-1, with TRBD1 identical over 7 bases. CDR1 LNHDA and CDR2 SQIVND come from the germline V gene (reference sequence). The V segment lost 7 bases and the J segment 10 bases; nucleotides outside the gene matches: 21. This CDR3 spans 16 amino acids. CDR3 sequence: CASTTIGGQTFGGAFF. The CDR3 region has the DNA TGTGCCAGTACCACTATCGGGGGACAGACGTTCGGAGGAGCTTTCTTT.